One and the same sample provided the 16 T cell receptor beta chains below, sequenced in a study of blood T cell repertoires in COVID-19. Assay: immunoSEQ multiplex PCR; the TCRdb copy retains only in-frame clones and omits some. The sample yields some 150,000 clones, more than 80% seen once. Sequenced: peripheral blood. The receptors were gathered from a human donor with acute or convalescent COVID-19. The donor label of this sample is uncertain.

The gene calls are TRBV19 and TRBJ2-2, with 8 bases that match TRBD1. Germline CDR1 and CDR2: LNHDA and SQIVND (reference sequence). The length of the CDR3 is 16 residues. Trimming took 5 bases from V and 3 from J; bases not matched to a gene: 8. The CDR3 loop is CASSSPQGVDTGELFF. Here the CDR3 DNA reads TGTGCCAGTAGTTCACCACAGGGGGTCGACACCGGGGAGCTGTTTTTT. The whole variable domain, remainder taken from reference TRBV19 and TRBJ2-2, is DGGITQSPKYLFRKEGQNVTLSCEQNLNHDAMYWYRQDPGQGLRLIYYSQIVNDFQKGDIAEGYSVSREKKESFPLTVTSAQKNPTAFYLCASSSPQGVDTGELFFGEGSRLTVL.

V gene TRBV6-5 combines with J gene TRBJ1-2, with TRBD1 identical over 12 bases. Looked up from germline, CDR1 is MNHEY and CDR2 is SVGAGI. The V and J ends lost 8 bases and 7 bases, in that order; junction bases with no gene match: 5. The CDR3 consists of 13 residues. The CDR3 DNA sequence: TGTGCCAGCGCTGGGACAGGGGGCATTGGCTACACCTTC. Translated: CASAGTGGIGYTF.

This clone was picked up one time. The chain couples TRBV18 to TRBJ1-5; tentative D call: TRBD1 (6 bases). Germline V gene data show CDR1 as KGHSH and CDR2 as LQKENI. V lost 3 bases to trimming and J lost 7 bases, with 10 bases between them. This CDR3 is built from 13 residues. The CDR3 nucleotides are TGTGCCAGCTCACCGGGGGCATCGCAGCCCCAGCATTTT. This codes for CASSPGASQPQHF.

This clone was observed a single time. The chain employs TRBV2 and TRBJ1-1; D perhaps matches TRBD1 (6 bases). The CDR3 extends over 12 amino acids. V was cut by 3 bases and J by 7 bases, with 9 bases left in between. Germline-derived CDR1 and CDR2 are SNHLY and FYNNEI. In DNA, the CDR3 is TGTGCCAGCAGTGATCAGGACAGTGAAGCTTTCTTT. This translates into CASSDQDSEAFF.

The genes are TRBV9 and TRBJ1-2; tentatively, D is TRBD1 (6 bases). V was pared by 4 bases and J by 4 bases, with 14 bases between. This CDR3 is built from 14 residues. Germline assignment: CDR1 SGDLS and CDR2 YYNGEE. For the CDR3, the DNA is TGTGCCAGCAGCCCACCCGACAGGTCCTATGGCTACACCTTC. Translation gives CASSPPDRSYGYTF.

The V call is TRBV24-1, the J call TRBJ1-5; 7 nucleotides agree with TRBD1. CDR1 KGHDR and CDR2 SFDVKD come from the germline V gene. The CDR3 is made up of 13 amino acids. Unmatched junction bases numbered 2, after V lost 10 bases and J lost 0 bases. The CDR3 sequence: CATGTDSNQPQHF. For the CDR3, the DNA is TGTGCCACAGGGACAGATAGCAATCAGCCCCAGCATTTT.

V and J are TRBV29-1 and TRBJ1-5; 8 nucleotides align to TRBD1. The ends lost 5 bases at V and 2 bases at J; junction bases unmatched: 2. The CDR3 length is 13 residues. Germline V gene lookup returns CDR1 SQVTM and CDR2 ANQGSEA. For the CDR3, the DNA is TGCAGCGTTACAGGGGGTGGCAATCAGCCCCAGCATTTT. This translates into CSVTGGGNQPQHF.

This clone was observed once. The genes are TRBV14 and TRBJ2-1; 11 nucleotides align to TRBD1. CDR1 SGHDN and CDR2 FVKESK come from the germline V gene. Trimming took 4 bases from V and 4 from J; bases not matched to a gene: 6. CDR3 size: 16 residues. This chain's CDR3 is CASSLPGTGGYNEQFF. CDR3 nucleotide sequence: TGTGCCAGCAGCCTTCCGGGGACAGGGGGTTACAATGAGCAGTTCTTC. Combining the CDR3 with reference TRBV14 and TRBJ2-1 gives the whole variable domain EAGVTQFPSHSVIEKGQTVTLRCDPISGHDNLYWYRRVMGKEIKFLLHFVKESKQDESGMPNNRFLAERTGGTYSTLKVQPAELEDSGVYFCASSLPGTGGYNEQFFGPGTRLTVL.

V gene TRBV24-1 combines with J gene TRBJ1-4; 7 positions match TRBD1. The trim removed 7 bases at V and 8 bases at J, leaving 9 bases unmatched. The CDR3 covers 14 residues. Germline loops: CDR1 KGHDR, CDR2 SFDVKD. CDR3 region: CATSADRATEKLFF. For the CDR3, the DNA is TGTGCCACCAGCGCCGACAGGGCGACGGAAAAACTGTTTTTT.

V gene TRBV12-3 or TRBV12-4 combines with J gene TRBJ2-2; tentatively, D is TRBD1 (5 bases). V was cut by 6 bases and J by 5 bases, with 10 bases left in between. The CDR3 covers 13 residues. CDR3 sequence: CASSAGQTGELFF. The CDR3 DNA reads as TGTGCCAGCAGCGCTGGACAAACCGGGGAGCTGTTTTTT.

This chain connects TRBV6-1 to TRBJ1-5, with 8 bases aligning to TRBD1. V dropped 2 bases and J dropped 5; count of bases not matched to a gene: 5. The CDR3 length is 15 residues. From germline, CDR1 is MNHNS and CDR2 SASEGT. CDR3 protein: CASSETQGADQPQHF. CDR3 DNA sequence: TGTGCCAGCAGTGAAACCCAGGGGGCGGATCAGCCCCAGCATTTT.

The genes are TRBV2 and TRBJ1-5; no reliable D call. Germline CDR1 SNHLY, CDR2 FYNNEI. The V end lost 3 bases, the J end lost 2 bases, and 11 bases lay between the germline ends. This CDR3 contains 15 residues. CDR3 sequence (DNA): TGTGCCAGCAGTGAGGTGGCAGGTCGCAATCAGCCCCAGCATTTT. This sequence encodes CASSEVAGRNQPQHF.

This clone was recorded once. The chain carries TRBV2 and TRBJ1-2, with 7 bases fitting TRBD1. V gave up 8 bases and J gave up 4 bases; unmatched junction bases: 7. CDR1 and CDR2 (germline): SNHLY, FYNNEI. CDR3 length: 13 amino acids. The CDR3: CASGVGQVYGYTF. The DNA for the CDR3 is TGTGCCAGCGGCGTCGGACAGGTCTATGGCTACACCTTC.

V and J are TRBV11-3 and TRBJ2-1; 8 nucleotides match TRBD2. The CDR3 is 17 residues long. With 11 bases clipped from V and 0 bases from J, the junction kept 15 bases outside the gene matches. Per the germline V gene, CDR1 is SGHNT and CDR2 is YENEEA. The CDR3 sequence: CASTSGGPTSSYNEQFF. In DNA, the CDR3 is TGTGCCTCCACGAGCGGGGGTCCCACCAGCTCCTACAATGAGCAGTTCTTC.

The chain joins TRBV12-3 or TRBV12-4 to TRBJ2-2; 8 bases are shared with TRBD2. This CDR3 spans 13 amino acids. Trimming cost V 7 bases and J 7 bases; bases outside gene matches: 5. CDR3 coding DNA: TGTGCCAGCACCCCGGGGGGGCGCGGGGAGCTGTTTTTT. Protein product: CASTPGGRGELFF.

The chain employs TRBV9 and TRBJ1-5, with 7 bases fitting TRBD1. There are 15 residues in the CDR3. J was trimmed by 3 bases and V by 2 bases; bases with no gene match: 5. Germline V CDR1 and CDR2: SGDLS, YYNGEE. CDR3 DNA: TGTGCCAGCAGCGTGACAGGGAATACCAATCAGCCCCAGCATTTT. This translates into CASSVTGNTNQPQHF.